This is a list of T cell receptor beta chains from one sample in a study of shared clonotypes between healthy human individuals. Assay: immunoSEQ multiplex PCR; the TCRdb copy retains only in-frame clones and omits some. This table has some 1.5 million clones, 95% to 97% appearing once. The sequenced sample was naive CD4+ T cells sorted from blood. The receptors were sampled from a man aged 25-40 years in good health. The CDR3 runs from the conserved cysteine through the conserved F or W. Each record gives: V gene, J gene, clone size, D gene, CDR3 protein, CDR3 DNA. A D gene is named only where the DNA matches it firmly. Clone size, where shown, is once, few, many, or a class for clones that have expanded.

>TRBV28|TRBJ2-3|NA|TRBD2
CASRGLAGGAFTDTQYF
TGTGCCAGCCGAGGACTAGCGGGAGGGGCTTTCACAGATACGCAGTATTTT
>TRBV29-1|TRBJ2-1|NA|NA
CSVAVAGVKNEQFF
TGCAGCGTTGCGGTGGCAGGGGTGAAGAATGAGCAGTTCTTC
>TRBV5-1|TRBJ2-5|NA|NA
CASSFLGSQETQYF
TGCGCCAGCAGCTTTCTGGGCAGCCAAGAGACCCAGTACTTC
>TRBV2|TRBJ1-5|NA|TRBD1
CASRKTGHQPQHF
TGTGCCAGCAGGAAGACAGGGCATCAGCCCCAGCATTTT
>TRBV5-1|TRBJ1-1|NA|NA
CASSSFPGPSTEAFF
TGCGCCAGCAGCTCATTTCCGGGCCCCTCCACTGAAGCTTTCTTT
>TRBV27|TRBJ2-7|NA|NA
CASSLSWQVLYSEQYF
TGTGCCAGCAGTTTATCGTGGCAGGTGCTCTACTCCGAGCAGTACTTC
>TRBV27|TRBJ2-3|NA|NA
CASSLLGKPSTDTQYF
TGTGCCAGCAGTTTATTGGGCAAACCTAGCACAGATACGCAGTATTTT
>TRBV18|TRBJ1-1|once|NA
CASSPYDILLNTEAFF
TGTGCCAGCTCACCATATGACATCCTCCTTAACACTGAAGCTTTCTTT
>TRBV28|TRBJ1-2|NA|NA
CATREASYGYTF
TGTGCCACACGCGAAGCCTCCTATGGCTACACCTTC
>TRBV5-4|TRBJ2-1|NA|TRBD2
CASSLYGTSGYNEQFF
TGTGCCAGCAGCTTGTATGGGACTAGCGGTTACAATGAGCAGTTCTTC
>TRBV19|TRBJ1-5|NA|NA
CASGTNSNQPQHF
TGTGCCAGTGGAACCAATAGCAATCAGCCCCAGCATTTT
>TRBV6-5|TRBJ2-3|NA|TRBD1
CASSYARDRFTDTQYF
TGTGCCAGCAGTTACGCCCGGGACAGGTTTACAGATACGCAGTATTTT
>TRBV5-1|TRBJ2-3|NA|NA
CASSLLQGLTDTQYF
TGCGCCAGCAGCTTACTACAGGGCCTCACAGATACGCAGTATTTT